The source of this T cell receptor beta chain is a study of blood T cell repertoires in COVID-19. Background on the study: Acute-phase and convalescent COVID-19 samples originated in the United States, Italy and Spain.

Authors' processing steps: Amplification of reference gene primers provided the estimated nucleated cell counts. The table came from immunoSEQ multiplex PCR; TCRdb's copy has only in-frame clones and leaves some out. For V, J and clone size, that table is used; D and trimming come from the DNA. The table lists some 140,000 clones, around 86% of them singletons. The CDR3 is made up of 14 amino acids. Germline V gives CDR1 GTSNPN, CDR2 SVGIG (reference sequence). J lost 2 bases, V lost 1 base, and 3 bases had no gene match. Sequences were obtained from peripheral blood. This chain joins TRBV30 and TRBJ2-7; 9 positions match TRBD1. This receptor was taken from a woman aged 45 to 65 who had recovered from COVID-19. The CDR3 is CAWSEGQGPYEQYF. The CDR3, as DNA: TGTGCCTGGAGTGAGGGACAGGGCCCCTACGAGCAGTACTTC.